This entry concerns a single T cell receptor (beta chain). These data belong to a study of blood T cell repertoires in COVID-19. Overall study context: Whether acute or convalescent, the COVID-19 samples came from the United States, Italy and Spain. T cells, B-cell-depleted T cells, or PBMCs supplied cDNA or gDNA.

In the original processing: Reference gene primer amplification gave estimated nucleated cell counts. Profiling relied on immunoSEQ multiplex PCR, and the TCRdb table lists in-frame clones only, not all of them. The D gene and trimming were derived from the DNA, and the V and J assignments and clone size from that table. This table has tens of thousands of clones, approximately 80% appearing once. The V gene's germline CDR1 is MGHRA and CDR2 YSYEKL. Trimming removed 1 base from V and 1 base from J, with 9 bases in between. This CDR3 has 15 residues. The specimen sequenced was peripheral blood. The sequence derives from an older man with acute or convalescent COVID-19. The chain has TRBV4-1 and TRBJ2-3; unclear D gene. The CDR3, as DNA: TGCGCCAGCAGCCAAGTAGCCCCGGGCACAGATACGCAGTATTTT. Protein product: CASSQVAPGTDTQYF.